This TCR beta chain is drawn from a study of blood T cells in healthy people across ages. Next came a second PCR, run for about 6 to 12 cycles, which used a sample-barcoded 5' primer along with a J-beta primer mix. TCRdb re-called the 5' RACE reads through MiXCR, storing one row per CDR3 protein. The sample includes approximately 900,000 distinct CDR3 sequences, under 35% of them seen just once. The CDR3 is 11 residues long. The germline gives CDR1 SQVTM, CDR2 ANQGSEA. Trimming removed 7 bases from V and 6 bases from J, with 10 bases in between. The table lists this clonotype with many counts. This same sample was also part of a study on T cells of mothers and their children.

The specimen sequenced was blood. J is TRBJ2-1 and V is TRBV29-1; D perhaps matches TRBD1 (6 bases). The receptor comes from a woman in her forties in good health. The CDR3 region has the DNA TGCAGCGCAGGGACAAGCAATGAGCAGTTCTTC. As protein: CSAGTSNEQFF.